Sequencing of this T cell receptor beta chain was carried out in a study of cytomegalovirus exposure and HLA in healthy donors. Study-wide context: Researchers previously reported finding 100 million or so unique TCR beta sequences from approximately 200 million T cells. From donors who were HLA-typed, an early data release held about 85 million unique TCRs.

CDR1 is MNHNS and CDR2 is SASEGT in the germline V gene. The CDR3 is made up of 11 amino acids. V lost 2 bases and J lost 7, with 5 bases in between. Primers for the PCR totalled 60 Vbeta and 13 Jbeta. Using immunoSEQ multiplex PCR, the repertoire was profiled, and TCRdb retains in-frame clones only, with some absent. The sample contains some 98,000 clones, about 81% of which appear only once. Sample: PBMCs. This TCR came from a man between 40 and 49 years old in good health and CMV-seronegative. V and J are TRBV6-1 and TRBJ1-2; the D is unclear. The CDR3 here is CASSEPFGYTF. The CDR3, as DNA: TGTGCCAGCAGTGAACCGTTTGGCTACACCTTC.